The following is a TCR beta chain sequence with its context. Antigen: not known. RNA transcripts provided the source from which TCR beta CDR3 regions were amplified. The TCR CDR3 first-round RT-PCR relied on the HTBI primer set. TCRdb processed the multiplex PCR reads anew with MiXCR; each CDR3 protein has one entry. The table records hundreds of thousands of distinct CDR3 sequences, under 20% of them present only once. The entry originates in a study of T cells in Graves' hyperthyroidism and ophthalmopathy. Study findings and constraints: A 13 V-J signature model discriminated ophthalmopathy versus stable hyperthyroidism.

Uncontrolled infection, other autoimmune disease, pregnancy or lactation excluded patients. Thyroid ultrasound and orbital computed tomography, with clinical symptoms and serum thyroxine and TRAb, informed diagnoses. V was pared by 2 bases and J by 7 bases, with 10 bases of the junction left unmatched. In germline, CDR1 is SNHLY, CDR2 FYNNEI. This CDR3 region has 17 residues. The rearrangement joins TRBV2 to TRBJ2-2, with 10 bases fitting TRBD1. The sequence was collected from a woman in her 50s with Graves' hyperthyroidism that later progressed to Graves' ophthalmopathy. The sequenced material came from blood. The CDR3 region has the DNA TGTGCCAGCAGTGAAATAAGTGACAGGGGGCCGGTCGGGGAGCTGTTTTTT. Protein sequence: CASSEISDRGPVGELFF.